This paragraph covers one T cell receptor beta chain sequence. A much larger clone is a single base away; this may be a read error. The data derive from a study of T cell repertoires in aging, cancer and after chemotherapy. Multiplex touch-down PCR with TRB-A/B primers amplified rearranged V-D-J TRB sequences. From the multiplex PCR reads, TCRdb called clonotypes with MiXCR, one entry per CDR3 protein. The sample lists 7,000 to 9,500 distinct CDR3 sequences; 33% were seen once. The template was genomic DNA from peripheral blood, not RNA. This sequence originates from a human donor in good health. The donor label of this sample is uncertain. Sequencing was carried out using blood.

DNA of the CDR3: TGTGCCAGCAGTCCGGGGAGGGGACCTAGCACAGATACGCAGTATTTT. Amino acid sequence: CASSPGRGPSTDTQYF. The rearrangement uses TRBV19 and TRBJ2-3; TRBD2 matches 7 bases. The CDR3 totals 16 residues. Germline-derived CDR1 and CDR2 are LNHDA and SQIVND (reference sequence). V dropped 9 bases and J dropped 0; count of bases not matched to a gene: 12.